This T cell receptor beta chain was observed in a study of blood T cell repertoires in COVID-19. Across the whole study: PBMCs, B-cell-depleted T cells, or T cells provided the cDNA or gDNA that made up the material.

J gave up 3 bases and V 5 bases, and 8 bases lay outside the gene matches. CDR3 length: 16 amino acids. Germline CDR1 is SGHAT and CDR2 is FQNNGV. Clones were sequenced by immunoSEQ multiplex PCR, and TCRdb holds only the in-frame ones, with some missing. The sample holds about 200,000 clones, around nine tenths seen once. V is TRBV11-2 and J is TRBJ2-3, with 10 bases aligning to TRBD1. What was sequenced was peripheral blood. The clonotype originates from a man younger than 35 with active or convalescent COVID-19. The CDR3 DNA is TGTGCCAGCAGCACGGGACAGGGGAGTGGGACAGATACGCAGTATTTT. It specifies CASSTGQGSGTDTQYF.